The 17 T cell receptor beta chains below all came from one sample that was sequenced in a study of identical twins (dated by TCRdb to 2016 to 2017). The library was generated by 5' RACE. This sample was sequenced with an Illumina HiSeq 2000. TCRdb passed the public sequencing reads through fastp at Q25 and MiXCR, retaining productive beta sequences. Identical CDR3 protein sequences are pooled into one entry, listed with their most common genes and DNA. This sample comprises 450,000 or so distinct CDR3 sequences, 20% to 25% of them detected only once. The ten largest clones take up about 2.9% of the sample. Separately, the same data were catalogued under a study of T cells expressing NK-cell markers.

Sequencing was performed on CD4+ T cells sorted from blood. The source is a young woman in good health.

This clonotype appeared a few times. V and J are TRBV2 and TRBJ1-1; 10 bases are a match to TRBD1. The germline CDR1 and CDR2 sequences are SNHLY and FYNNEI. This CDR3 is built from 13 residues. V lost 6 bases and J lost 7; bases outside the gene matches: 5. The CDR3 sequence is CASSRQGAGEAFF. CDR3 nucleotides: TGTGCCAGCAGCCGACAGGGGGCAGGTGAAGCTTTCTTT.

Here the CDR3 DNA reads TGCGCCAGCAGCACAACGAGGGGCGCGAACTACAATGAGCAGTTCTTC. Residues: CASSTTRGANYNEQFF. J is TRBJ2-1 and V is TRBV10-1, with D possibly called TRBD1 or TRBD2 (5 bases each). In germline, CDR1 is WNHNN, CDR2 SYGVQD (reference sequence). V shed 6 bases and J shed 3 bases, with 18 bases lying between them. CDR3 size: 16 residues.

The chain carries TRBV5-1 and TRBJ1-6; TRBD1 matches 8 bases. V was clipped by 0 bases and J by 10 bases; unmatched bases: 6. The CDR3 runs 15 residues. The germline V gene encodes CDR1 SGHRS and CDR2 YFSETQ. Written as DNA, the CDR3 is TGCGCCAGCAGCTTGGCGGGACAGGCTATGTCACCCCTCCACTTT. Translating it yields CASSLAGQAMSPLHF.

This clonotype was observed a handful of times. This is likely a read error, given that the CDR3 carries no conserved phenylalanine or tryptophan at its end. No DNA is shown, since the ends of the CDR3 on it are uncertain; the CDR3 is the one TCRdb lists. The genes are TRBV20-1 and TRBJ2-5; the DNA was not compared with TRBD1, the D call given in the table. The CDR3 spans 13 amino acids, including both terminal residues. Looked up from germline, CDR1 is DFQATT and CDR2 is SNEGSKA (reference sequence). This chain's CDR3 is CSARDYGSGRTLA.

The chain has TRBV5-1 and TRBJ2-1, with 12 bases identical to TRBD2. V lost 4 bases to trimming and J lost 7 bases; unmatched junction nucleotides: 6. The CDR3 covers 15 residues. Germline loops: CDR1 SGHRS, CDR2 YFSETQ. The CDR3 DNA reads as TGCGCCAGCAGCACAGGAACTAGCGGGGGGAATGAGCAGTTCTTC. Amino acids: CASSTGTSGGNEQFF.

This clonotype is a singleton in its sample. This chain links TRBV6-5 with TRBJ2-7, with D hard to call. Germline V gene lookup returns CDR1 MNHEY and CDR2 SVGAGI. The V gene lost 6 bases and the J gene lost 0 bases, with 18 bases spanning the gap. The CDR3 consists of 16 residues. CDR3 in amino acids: CASSYHTDGYSYEQYF. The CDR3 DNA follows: TGTGCCAGCAGCTACCATACGGACGGCTACTCCTACGAGCAGTACTTC.

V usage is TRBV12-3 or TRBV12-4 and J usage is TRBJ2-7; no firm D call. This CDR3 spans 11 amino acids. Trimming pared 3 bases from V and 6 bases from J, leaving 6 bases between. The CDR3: CASSFRSEQYF. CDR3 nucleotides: TGTGCCAGCAGTTTCAGGTCCGAGCAGTACTTC.

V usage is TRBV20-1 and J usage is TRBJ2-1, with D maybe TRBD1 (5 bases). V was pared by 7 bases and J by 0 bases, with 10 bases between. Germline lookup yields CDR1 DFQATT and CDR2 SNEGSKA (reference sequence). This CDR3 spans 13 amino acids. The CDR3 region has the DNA TGCAGTGTCGAAGGGGCCTCCTACAATGAGCAGTTCTTC. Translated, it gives CSVEGASYNEQFF.

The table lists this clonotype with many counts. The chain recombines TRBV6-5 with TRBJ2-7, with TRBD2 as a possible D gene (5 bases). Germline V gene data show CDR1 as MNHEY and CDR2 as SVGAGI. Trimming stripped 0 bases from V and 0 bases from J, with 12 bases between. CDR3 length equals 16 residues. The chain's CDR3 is CASSYSSGGSSYEQYF. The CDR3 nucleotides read TGTGCCAGCAGTTACTCGAGCGGTGGTAGCTCCTACGAGCAGTACTTC.

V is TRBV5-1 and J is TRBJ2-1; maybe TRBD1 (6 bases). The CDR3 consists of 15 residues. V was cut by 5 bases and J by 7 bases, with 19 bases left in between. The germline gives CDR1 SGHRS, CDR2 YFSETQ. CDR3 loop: CASSGGALLGNEQFF. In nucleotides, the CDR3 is TGCGCCAGCAGTGGGGGCGCACTACTGGGGAATGAGCAGTTCTTC. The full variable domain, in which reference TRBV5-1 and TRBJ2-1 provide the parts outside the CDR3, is KAGVTQTPRYLIKTRGQQVTLSCSPISGHRSVSWYQQTPGQGLQFLFEYFSETQRNKGNFPGRFSGRQFSNSRSEMNVSTLELGDSALYLCASSGGALLGNEQFFGPGTRLTVL.

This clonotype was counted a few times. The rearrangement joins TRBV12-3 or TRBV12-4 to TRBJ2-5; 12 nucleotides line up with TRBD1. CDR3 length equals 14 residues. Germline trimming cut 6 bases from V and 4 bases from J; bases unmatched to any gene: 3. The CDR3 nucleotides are TGTGCCAGCAGGGGGGACAGGGGGCGAGAGACCCAGTACTTC. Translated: CASRGDRGRETQYF.

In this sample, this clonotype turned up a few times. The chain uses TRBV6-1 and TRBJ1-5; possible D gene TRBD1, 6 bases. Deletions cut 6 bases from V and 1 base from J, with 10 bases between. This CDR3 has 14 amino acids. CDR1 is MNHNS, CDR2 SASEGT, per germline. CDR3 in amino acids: CASSQQGSNQPQHF. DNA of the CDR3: TGTGCCAGCAGCCAACAGGGAAGCAATCAGCCCCAGCATTTT.

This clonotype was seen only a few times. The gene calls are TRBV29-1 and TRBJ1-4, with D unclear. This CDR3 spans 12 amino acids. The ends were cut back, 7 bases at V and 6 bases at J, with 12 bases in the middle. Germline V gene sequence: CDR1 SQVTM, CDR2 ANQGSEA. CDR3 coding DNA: TGCAGCGCCCGCGGGAATTATGAAAAACTGTTTTTT. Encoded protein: CSARGNYEKLFF.

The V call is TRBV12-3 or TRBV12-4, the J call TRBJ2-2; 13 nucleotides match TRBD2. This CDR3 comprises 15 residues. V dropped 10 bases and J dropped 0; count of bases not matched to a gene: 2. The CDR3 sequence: CATGTSGTNTGELFF. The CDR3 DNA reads TGTGCCACCGGGACTAGCGGGACGAACACCGGGGAGCTGTTTTTT.

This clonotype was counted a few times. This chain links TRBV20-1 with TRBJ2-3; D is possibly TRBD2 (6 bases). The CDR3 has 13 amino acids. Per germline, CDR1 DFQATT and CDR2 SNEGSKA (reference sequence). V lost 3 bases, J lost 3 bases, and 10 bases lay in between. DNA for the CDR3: TGCAGTGCTAGTTCGGACTATACAGATACGCAGTATTTT. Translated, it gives CSASSDYTDTQYF.

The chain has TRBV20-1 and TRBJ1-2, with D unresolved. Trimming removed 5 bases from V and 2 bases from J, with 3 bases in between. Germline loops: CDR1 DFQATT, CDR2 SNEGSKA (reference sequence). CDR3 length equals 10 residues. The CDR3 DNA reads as TGCAGTGCTTACAACTATGGCTACACCTTC. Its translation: CSAYNYGYTF.

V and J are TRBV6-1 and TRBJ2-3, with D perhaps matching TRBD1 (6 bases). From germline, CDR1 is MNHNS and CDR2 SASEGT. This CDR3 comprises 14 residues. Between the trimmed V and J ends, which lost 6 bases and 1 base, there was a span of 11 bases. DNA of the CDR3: TGTGCCAGCAGGTCAAACAGGGGCACAGATACGCAGTATTTT. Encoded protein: CASRSNRGTDTQYF.